The present TCR beta chain was sequenced within a study of regulatory T cells in long-lasting Graves disease. For the study at large: Less than 3 months of antithyroid drugs had been taken by newly diagnosed Graves' patients.

According to the study, TCR beta libraries were built with iRepertoire HTBI primers and CDR3-region Arm-PCR. MiXCR, applied by TCRdb to the multiplex PCR reads, yields one record per CDR3 protein. This sample has 450,000 to 650,000 distinct CDR3 sequences; about 16% occur once, and the top ten carry 25%. Time point specified: newly diagnosed GD, antithyroid drugs for less than 3 months. There was RNA extracted from PBMCs, and the TCR library was made from it. This sample was also put to use in a study of T cells in Graves' hyperthyroidism and ophthalmopathy. In that study: Among the patients, aged 18 to 65, hyperthyroidism was newly diagnosed and had lasted under 2 months. Blood shared most expanded thyroid clonotypes above 0.001.

This clonotype was obtained from a woman aged 35-65 years with Graves disease. The starting material was peripheral blood mononuclear cells (PBMCs), obtained at new diagnosis, from a patient treated with antithyroid drugs.

In DNA form, the CDR3 reads TGCAGTGCCTCTGGACAGCTAAAGGGCTACACCTTC. Translating gives CSASGQLKGYTF. The chain carries TRBV20-1 and TRBJ1-2; D is perhaps TRBD1 (6 bases). Trimming took off 6 bases at V and 8 bases at J, with 16 bases between the two ends. The CDR3 is 12 amino acids. CDR1 and CDR2 from the germline V gene are DFQATT and SNEGSKA (reference sequence).